These T cell receptor beta chains were read from a single sample in a study of OX40 agonist ivuxolimab in advanced cancers. Only in-frame clones appear in the TCRdb table, and some are missing; sequencing was by immunoSEQ multiplex PCR. The sample comprises about 80,000 clones, around 94% of which are singletons, and around 10% rests with the top ten. The source material was CD4+ or CD8+ T cells sorted from blood, sampled in a trial of the OX40 agonist ivuxolimab. These receptors were obtained from an adult with an advanced solid tumor such as melanoma, head and neck, liver or kidney cancer. Both conserved end residues are part of each CDR3. The D gene is left open where the match is weak. Clone sizes are given selectively: once, few, many, or a class where the clone is expanded.

clone size	V gene	D gene	J gene	CDR3 protein	CDR3 DNA
medium-sized	TRBV5-6	TRBD2	TRBJ2-7	CASSARWTSGSHFSYEQYF	TGTGCCAGCAGCGCAAGGTGGACTAGCGGGAGCCACTTCTCCTACGAGCAGTACTTC
-	TRBV6-4	-	TRBJ1-1	CASSDSGGVLGTEAFF	TGTGCCAGCAGTGACTCAGGAGGGGTTCTAGGGACTGAAGCTTTCTTT
-	TRBV7-8	-	TRBJ1-2	CASSFGRFAGYTF	TGTGCCAGCAGCTTTGGACGATTTGCTGGCTACACCTTC
-	TRBV19	-	TRBJ1-5	CASSPRGRGGNQPQHF	TGTGCCAGTAGCCCGCGGGGCAGAGGGGGCAATCAGCCCCAGCATTTT
-	TRBV11-2	-	TRBJ1-3	CASSSGTLLYF	TGTGCCAGCAGCTCCGGGACCCTTCTCTATTTT
-	TRBV23-1	-	TRBJ1-1	CASSQSRGAGGRTTEAFF	TGCGCCAGCAGTCAATCCCGGGGCGCAGGCGGGAGAACGACTGAAGCTTTCTTT
-	TRBV27	TRBD1	TRBJ2-7	CASSGTGISYEQYF	TGTGCCAGCAGTGGGACAGGGATTTCCTACGAGCAGTACTTC
-	TRBV7-8	TRBD1	TRBJ2-7	CASSLARQGPYEQYF	TGTGCCAGCAGCTTAGCCAGACAGGGACCCTACGAGCAGTACTTC
-	TRBV19	TRBD2	TRBJ2-7	CASSIASGRSYEQYF	TGTGCCAGTAGTATCGCCAGCGGGAGGTCCTACGAGCAGTACTTC
-	TRBV6-1	TRBD1	TRBJ2-7	CASSEGRGGTGANFAYEQYF	TGTGCCAGCAGTGAAGGGAGAGGCGGGACAGGGGCCAATTTCGCCTACGAGCAGTACTTC
-	TRBV7-9	-	TRBJ2-1	CASSRQMLAEQFF	TGTGCCAGCAGCCGACAGATGCTCGCTGAGCAGTTCTTC
-	TRBV7-2	-	TRBJ1-3	CASIESFRGNTIYF	TGTGCCAGCATTGAGAGTTTTCGGGGAAACACCATATATTTT
-	TRBV11-3	-	TRBJ2-1	CASSLVFGSYNEQFF	TGTGCCAGCAGCTTAGTTTTCGGTTCTTACAATGAGCAGTTCTTC
-	TRBV27	TRBD2	TRBJ2-2	CASSSLTSGRIGELFF	TGTGCCAGCAGTTCTTTGACTAGCGGGAGAATCGGGGAGCTGTTTTTT
-	TRBV7-2	-	TRBJ2-1	CASSLAHLLKYNEQFF	TGTGCCAGCAGCTTAGCCCACCTTTTAAAGTACAATGAGCAGTTCTTC
-	TRBV9	TRBD2	TRBJ2-1	CASSVAVTSPYEQFF	TGTGCCAGCAGCGTAGCTGTGACTAGCCCATATGAGCAGTTCTTC
-	TRBV6-1	-	TRBJ1-1	CASSGMRPEAFF	TGTGCCAGCAGCGGGATGCGCCCTGAAGCTTTCTTT
-	TRBV6-5	TRBD1	TRBJ2-5	CASSPTGGGETQYF	TGTGCCAGCAGCCCTACAGGGGGCGGGGAGACCCAGTACTTC
-	TRBV27	-	TRBJ2-6	CASSLFHRSGANVLTF	TGTGCCAGCAGTTTATTTCACCGCTCTGGGGCCAACGTCCTGACTTTC
once	TRBV11-2	-	TRBJ2-7	CASSLDRSYEQYF	TGTGCCAGCAGCCTAGACAGGTCCTACGAGCAGTACTTC
-	TRBV9	TRBD1	TRBJ1-4	CASSGQGRGLFF	TGTGCCAGCAGCGGACAGGGGAGGGGACTGTTTTTT
-	TRBV16	-	TRBJ1-1	CASSQNAGLNTEAFF	TGTGCCAGCAGCCAAAATGCAGGGTTGAACACTGAAGCTTTCTTT
-	TRBV13	TRBD1	TRBJ2-7	CASSPGQGAYEQYF	TGTGCCAGCAGCCCTGGACAGGGGGCCTACGAGCAGTACTTC
-	TRBV12-5	-	TRBJ2-1	CASGGGLSVYNEQFF	TGTGCTAGTGGGGGGGGACTTTCAGTTTACAATGAGCAGTTCTTC
-	TRBV11-2	-	TRBJ2-4	CASSLGPWGPNIQYF	TGTGCCAGCAGCTTAGGGCCGTGGGGGCCCAACATTCAGTACTTC
once	TRBV19	TRBD2	TRBJ2-7	CASSPVASGYEQYF	TGTGCCAGTAGTCCCGTGGCTAGCGGCTACGAGCAGTACTTC
once	TRBV27	-	TRBJ2-7	CASSLYEQYF	TGTGCCAGCAGTCTGTACGAGCAGTACTTC
once	TRBV10-3	TRBD2	TRBJ2-7	CATNREDYEQYF	TGTGCCACAAATCGGGAGGACTACGAGCAGTACTTC
-	TRBV5-1	-	TRBJ2-7	CASSWGRSEQYF	TGCGCCAGCAGCTGGGGAAGAAGCGAGCAGTACTTC
-	TRBV10-3	-	TRBJ2-5	CAISDRWDQETQYF	TGTGCCATCAGTGATAGGTGGGACCAAGAGACCCAGTACTTC
-	TRBV9	-	TRBJ2-3	CASSPDSGLPSTDTQYF	TGTGCCAGCAGCCCCGATTCGGGGTTGCCTAGCACAGATACGCAGTATTTT
-	TRBV4-1	-	TRBJ2-5	CASSQDDGGGETQYF	TGCGCCAGCAGCCAAGACGATGGAGGGGGGGAGACCCAGTACTTC
-	TRBV4-1	TRBD2	TRBJ2-1	CASSQFRASGSSYNEQFF	TGCGCCAGCAGCCAATTCCGAGCTAGCGGGAGTTCCTACAATGAGCAGTTCTTC
-	TRBV5-6	-	TRBJ2-2	CASSSRIPGELFF	TGTGCCAGCAGCTCTAGAATCCCCGGGGAGCTGTTTTTT
once	TRBV5-4	-	TRBJ1-2	CASSPGGPLGGYTF	TGTGCCAGCAGCCCCGGGGGGCCTCTTGGGGGCTACACCTTC
-	TRBV7-9	-	TRBJ2-7	CASSLASGLSTYEQYF	TGTGCCAGCAGCTTAGCGTCGGGCCTCTCTACCTACGAGCAGTACTTC
-	TRBV29-1	TRBD1	TRBJ2-1	CSGQRGLYNILDYEQFF	TGCAGCGGCCAAAGGGGGCTCTATAACATTCTCGATTATGAGCAGTTCTTC
-	TRBV13	-	TRBJ2-5	CASSQEAEGYRETQYF	TGTGCCAGCAGCCAAGAGGCCGAGGGCTATCGAGAGACCCAGTACTTC
-	TRBV11-2	TRBD1	TRBJ2-7	CASSSRTGYEQYF	TGTGCCAGCAGCTCGCGGACAGGCTACGAGCAGTACTTC
once	TRBV28	TRBD1	TRBJ1-1	CASSTTRQGASAEAFF	TGTGCCAGCAGTACCACCCGACAGGGGGCTAGCGCTGAAGCTTTCTTT
-	TRBV5-1	-	TRBJ2-7	CASSLLADSYEQYF	TGCGCCAGCAGCTTGTTGGCAGACTCCTACGAGCAGTACTTC
-	TRBV9	-	TRBJ2-1	CASSTTRYNEQFF	TGTGCCAGCAGCACCACTCGTTACAATGAGCAGTTCTTC
-	TRBV6-5	-	TRBJ2-7	CASSYGVEGYEQYF	TGTGCCAGCAGTTACGGGGTAGAGGGATACGAGCAGTACTTC
-	TRBV2	-	TRBJ2-7	CASLTAKYEQYF	TGTGCCAGTTTGACAGCTAAGTACGAGCAGTACTTC
-	TRBV6-6	-	TRBJ1-1	CAGLQGGGTEAFF	TGTGCCGGATTACAGGGTGGCGGGACTGAAGCTTTCTTT
-	TRBV19	TRBD1	TRBJ1-2	CASSDSRPDRGPNYGYTF	TGTGCCAGTAGCGACTCCCGGCCAGACAGGGGACCCAACTATGGCTACACCTTC
-	TRBV5-4	-	TRBJ1-2	CASSLGGSTAPNYGYTF	TGTGCCAGCAGCTTGGGTGGTTCGACAGCGCCTAACTATGGCTACACCTTC
-	TRBV19	TRBD1	TRBJ1-1	CASSFTGEDTEAFF	TGTGCCAGTAGTTTTACAGGGGAGGACACTGAAGCTTTCTTT
-	TRBV7-6	-	TRBJ1-1	CASSHTAGGTEAFF	TGTGCCAGCAGCCACACTGCAGGAGGCACTGAAGCTTTCTTT
-	TRBV11-2	-	TRBJ2-2	CASSYRATGELFF	TGTGCCAGCAGCTACCGCGCCACCGGGGAGCTGTTTTTT
-	TRBV12-5	-	TRBJ2-7	CASGLSGSYYEQYF	TGTGCTAGTGGTTTGTCGGGATCTTACTACGAGCAGTACTTC
once	TRBV28	-	TRBJ2-5	CASSSWETQYF	TGTGCCAGCAGTAGCTGGGAGACCCAGTACTTC
-	TRBV27	TRBD1	TRBJ1-5	CASSLSGDRGSNQPQHF	TGTGCCAGCAGTTTATCAGGTGACAGGGGGAGCAATCAGCCCCAGCATTTT
-	TRBV11-2	-	TRBJ2-7	CASSLEGTPSYEQYF	TGTGCCAGCAGCTTAGAAGGGACACCCTCCTACGAGCAGTACTTC
-	TRBV15	TRBD1	TRBJ1-1	CATSRTTPGQGVRVYTEAFF	TGTGCCACCAGCAGAACAACTCCGGGACAGGGGGTAAGGGTGTACACTGAAGCTTTCTTT